This T cell receptor beta chain was captured in a study of T cells in Graves' hyperthyroidism and ophthalmopathy. Amplification targeted TCR beta CDR3 regions from RNA transcripts. A first-round RT-PCR of the TCR CDR3 used the HTBI primer set. TCRdb reprocessed the multiplex PCR reads with MiXCR, giving one entry per CDR3 protein. Among around 520,000 distinct CDR3 sequences listed, 14% were seen once. Trimming at V came to 2 bases and at J to 6 bases, leaving 10 bases not matched to a gene. From germline, CDR1 is MDHEN and CDR2 SYDVKM. The CDR3 loop spans 16 amino acids. This clonotype appeared many times. No progression to ophthalmopathy during 18 months of follow-up defined stable disease. The study enrolled patients aged 18 to 65 with newly diagnosed hyperthyroidism of under 2 months' duration. Exclusion of a patient resulted from uncontrolled infection, other autoimmune disease, pregnancy or lactation.

V and J are TRBV28 and TRBJ2-3; the match to TRBD2 covers 8 bases. What was sequenced was blood. This clonotype originated in a middle-aged woman with Graves' hyperthyroidism. The CDR3 DNA reads as TGTGCCAGCAGTTTACGGGGGGGTAGATATCGGGATACGCAGTATTTT. Translated: CASSLRGGRYRDTQYF.